The present entry profiles one T cell receptor (beta chain) with its context. This sample was taken from a study of blood T cell repertoires in COVID-19. V gave up 3 bases and J gave up 2 bases; unmatched junction bases: 6. The length of the CDR3 is 16 residues. Germline V gives CDR1 LNHDA, CDR2 SQIVND (reference sequence). TCRdb keeps only in-frame clones here, not all; method: immunoSEQ multiplex PCR. The table records some 200,000 clones, approximately 90% of them present only once. The sequenced sample consisted of peripheral blood. This clonotype was obtained from a man aged 40-55 years with active or convalescent COVID-19. This chain joins TRBV19 and TRBJ2-5, with 10 bases that match TRBD2. The CDR3: CASSISAAGGQETQYF. The CDR3 bases are TGTGCCAGTAGTATTTCAGCAGCGGGAGGGCAAGAGACCCAGTACTTC.